A single sample gave rise to the 25 T cell receptor beta chains below, sequenced in a study of CD8 T cells in Susac syndrome. An amount of RNA that ranged from roughly 0.45 to 1 ug was reverse transcribed with random hexamers. MiXCR, applied by TCRdb to the immunoSEQ multiplex PCR reads, yields one record per CDR3 protein. This sample yields some 200,000 distinct CDR3 sequences, of which approximately 95% are seen a single time; approximately 0.16% belongs to the top ten. The sequenced material came from CD8+ T cells from PBMCs. The source is a human donor with Susac syndrome.

CDR3 region: CASSLGMTDPYEQYF. The CDR3 bases are TGTGCCAGCAGCTTAGGAATGACAGACCCCTACGAGCAGTACTTC. This chain joins TRBV5-6 and TRBJ2-7, with a possible D match to TRBD1 (5 bases). The CDR3 covers 15 residues. Germline V gene sequence: CDR1 SGHDT, CDR2 YYEEEE. V gave up 2 bases and J gave up 2 bases, with 14 bases separating them.

The chain links TRBV29-1 to TRBJ2-5, with 12 bases that match TRBD2. The V and J ends lost 7 bases and 7 bases, in that order; junction bases with no gene match: 13. The CDR3 loop spans 15 amino acids. Germline values: CDR1 SQVTM, CDR2 ANQGSEA. CDR3 in DNA: TGCAGCGGGGAACTAGCGGGGGGCAGGTTAGGGACCCAGTACTTC. Its translation: CSGELAGGRLGTQYF.

The CDR3 nucleotides read TGTGCCACCAGTGATTCGGGGGGCCGGGGAAGAGTCTTGGAGACCCAGTACTTC. This translates into CATSDSGGRGRVLETQYF. The chain recombines TRBV24-1 with TRBJ2-5; a possible D gene is TRBD2 (7 bases). The V end lost 2 bases, the J end lost 5 bases, and 23 bases lay between the germline ends. Per germline, CDR1 KGHDR and CDR2 SFDVKD. This CDR3 spans 18 amino acids.

The V gene is TRBV2, the J gene TRBJ2-1; 13 nucleotides agree with TRBD2. Germline V gene sequence: CDR1 SNHLY, CDR2 FYNNEI. With V trimmed by 5 bases and J by 9 bases, 7 bases remained unmatched. The CDR3 has 15 residues. CDR3 in DNA: TGTGCCAGCAGTTTACTAGCGGGAGGGCGTATTGAGCAGTTCTTC. The encoded protein is CASSLLAGGRIEQFF.

The gene calls are TRBV5-4 and TRBJ2-1; 10 positions agree with TRBD2. Unmatched junction bases numbered 6, after V lost 0 bases and J lost 9 bases. CDR3 length equals 15 residues. Germline CDR1 SGHNT, CDR2 YYREEE (reference sequence). The DNA of the CDR3 is TGTGCCAGCAGCTTGGAGCGGGGGGGCTTGGGTGAGCAGTTCTTC. Translation gives CASSLERGGLGEQFF.

This chain uses TRBV13 with TRBJ1-1; no clear D. The CDR3 totals 13 residues. The V gene's germline CDR1 is PRHDT and CDR2 FYEKMQ (reference sequence). Trimming shortened V by 10 bases and J by 8 bases, and 20 bases separated the two germline ends. This chain's CDR3 is CAIPKPGGREAFF. In DNA form, the CDR3 reads TGTGCCATCCCGAAACCCGGAGGGAGGGAAGCTTTCTTT.

This rearrangement joins TRBV4-1 to TRBJ1-2; the D gene is possibly TRBD1 (6 bases). The CDR3 length is 17 residues. Per the germline V gene, CDR1 is MGHRA and CDR2 is YSYEKL. Between the trimmed V and J ends, which lost 2 bases and 2 bases, there was a span of 18 bases. CDR3 protein: CASSQSRTAISNYGYTF. In DNA, the CDR3 is TGCGCCAGCAGCCAAAGCCGGACAGCCATTTCGAACTATGGCTACACCTTC.

The V call is TRBV12-3 or TRBV12-4, the J call TRBJ1-2; TRBD1 matches 8 bases. Germline trimming cut 4 bases from V and 3 bases from J; bases unmatched to any gene: 10. CDR3 length equals 16 residues. The CDR3 region is CASSYPGQVLDYGYTF. The CDR3, as DNA: TGTGCCAGCAGTTATCCGGGACAGGTCTTGGACTATGGCTACACCTTC.

V usage is TRBV7-9 and J usage is TRBJ1-1; D remains ambiguous. The germline CDR1 and CDR2 sequences are SEHNR and FQNEAQ (reference sequence). The length of the CDR3 is 13 residues. Trimming removed 5 bases at V and 7 bases at J, with 14 bases between. The CDR3 DNA reads as TGTGCCAGCAGCCCTTACGGACTTGATGAAGCTTTCTTT. It encodes CASSPYGLDEAFF.

The chain employs TRBV13 and TRBJ1-3; the D is unclear. The V gene lost 2 bases and the J gene lost 3 bases, with 17 bases spanning the gap. The CDR3 extends over 17 amino acids. Per germline, CDR1 PRHDT and CDR2 FYEKMQ (reference sequence). CDR3 amino acids: CASSLITERVYGNTIYF. CDR3 DNA: TGTGCCAGCAGCTTAATAACCGAAAGGGTGTATGGAAACACCATATATTTT.

The rearrangement uses TRBV5-1 and TRBJ2-7; 7 bases agree with TRBD2. Germline lookup yields CDR1 SGHRS and CDR2 YFSETQ. V dropped 0 bases and J dropped 3; count of bases not matched to a gene: 6. The CDR3 totals 15 residues. The CDR3 reads CASSLEAGDFYEQYF. CDR3 DNA sequence: TGCGCCAGCAGCTTGGAGGCGGGAGATTTCTACGAGCAGTACTTC.

The rearrangement links TRBV15 to TRBJ1-6; 9 nucleotides line up with TRBD1. Germline CDR1 and CDR2: LNHNV and YYDKDF (reference sequence). The V gene end was trimmed by 8 bases and the J gene end by 6 bases; junction bases not matched to a gene: 2. The CDR3 loop spans 13 amino acids. The CDR3 bases are TGTGCCACCCAGGACAGGGGTAATTCACCCCTCCACTTT. Protein: CATQDRGNSPLHF.

The chain joins TRBV15 to TRBJ1-1; no clear D. Germline V gene sequence: CDR1 LNHNV, CDR2 YYDKDF (reference sequence). The V end was cut by 1 base, the J end by 3 bases, with 12 bases between. The CDR3 consists of 15 residues. For the CDR3, the DNA is TGTGCCACCAGCAGAGGAGCGGTTATCGACACTGAAGCTTTCTTT. Translated, it gives CATSRGAVIDTEAFF.

The chain combines TRBV20-1 with TRBJ2-3; 8 nucleotides agree with TRBD2. The V gene end was trimmed by 0 bases and the J gene end by 5 bases; junction bases not matched to a gene: 7. Germline V CDR1 and CDR2: DFQATT, SNEGSKA (reference sequence). The CDR3 contains 15 residues. In DNA form, the CDR3 reads TGCAGTGCTAGAGATGGCGGGGGGCCGGAAGATACGCAGTATTTT. Encoded protein: CSARDGGGPEDTQYF.

The chain uses TRBV18 and TRBJ2-2; unclear D gene. CDR3 length: 16 residues. The ends were cut back, 0 bases at V and 0 bases at J, with 8 bases in the middle. In germline, CDR1 is KGHSH, CDR2 LQKENI. CDR3 region: CASSPPPGPNTGELFF. CDR3 coding DNA: TGTGCCAGCTCACCACCTCCGGGCCCGAACACCGGGGAGCTGTTTTTT.

The chain couples TRBV5-6 to TRBJ2-1; tentatively, D is TRBD2 (6 bases). Germline V lookup: CDR1 SGHDT, CDR2 YYEEEE. This CDR3 is built from 12 residues. Between the trimmed V and J ends, which lost 1 base and 12 bases, there was a span of 11 bases. In nucleotides, the CDR3 is TGTGCCAGCAGCTTGTATGGAGGGTTGCAGTTCTTC. Protein sequence: CASSLYGGLQFF.

The chain uses TRBV7-9 and TRBJ2-7, with 11 bases identical to TRBD2. Germline V gives CDR1 SEHNR, CDR2 FQNEAQ (reference sequence). CDR3 length: 13 residues. The junction had 6 bases not matched to a gene; V was cut back by 8 bases and J by 6 bases. As DNA, the CDR3 is TGTGCCAGCGCACTAGCGGGAGCCGTCGAGCAGTACTTC. Its protein product is CASALAGAVEQYF.

The chain joins TRBV4-1 to TRBJ2-2, with 11 bases lining up with TRBD2. The CDR3 runs to 17 residues. Germline values: CDR1 MGHRA, CDR2 YSYEKL. V trimming: 4 bases; J trimming: 5 bases; junction bases outside the gene matches: 9. The CDR3 loop reads CASSPGTSGPGTGELFF. The CDR3 nucleotides read TGCGCCAGCAGCCCGGGGACTAGCGGACCGGGGACCGGGGAGCTGTTTTTT.

V and J are TRBV4-1 and TRBJ2-2; D gene uncertain. The V end lost 1 base, the J end lost 6 bases, and 3 bases lay between the germline ends. This CDR3 is 12 amino acids long. CDR1 and CDR2 from the germline V gene are MGHRA and YSYEKL. The CDR3 is CASSQVSGELFF. The CDR3 coding sequence is TGCGCCAGCAGCCAAGTTTCCGGGGAGCTGTTTTTT.

This chain connects TRBV7-9 to TRBJ2-7, with 10 bases that match TRBD2. Germline V gene data show CDR1 as SEHNR and CDR2 as FQNEAQ (reference sequence). This CDR3 spans 15 amino acids. With V trimmed by 6 bases and J by 2 bases, 7 bases remained unmatched. The CDR3 reads CASSERLAGAYEQYF. CDR3 nucleotides: TGTGCCAGCAGTGAGAGACTAGCGGGTGCCTACGAGCAGTACTTC. Full variable domain (rest looked up from reference TRBV7-9 and TRBJ2-7): DTGVSQNPRHKITKRGQNVTFRCDPISEHNRLYWYRQTLGQGPEFLTYFQNEAQLEKSRLLSDRFSAERPKGSFSTLEIQRTEQGDSAMYLCASSERLAGAYEQYFGPGTRLTVT.

The chain has TRBV15 and TRBJ2-1, with TRBD2 matching 12 bases. The V and J ends lost 0 bases and 8 bases, in that order; junction bases with no gene match: 5. CDR3 length: 16 residues. Germline V gene data show CDR1 as LNHNV and CDR2 as YYDKDF (reference sequence). CDR3 bases: TGTGCCACCAGCAGAGACGGGACTAGCGGGTTGGATGAGCAGTTCTTC. The encoded protein is CATSRDGTSGLDEQFF.

V gene TRBV3-1 combines with J gene TRBJ2-7; the match to TRBD2 covers 7 bases. The CDR3 totals 15 residues. Germline V lookup: CDR1 LGHDT, CDR2 YNNKEL (reference sequence). After removal of 0 bases from V and 5 bases from J, the junction contained 7 bases not matched to a gene. The CDR3 coding sequence is TGTGCCAGCAGCCAAGATCGGGGCGGGAGAGACGAGCAGTACTTC. Translation: CASSQDRGGRDEQYF.

V and J are TRBV27 and TRBJ1-4; TRBD1 might be the D (5 bases). V was trimmed by 7 bases and J by 0 bases, leaving 21 bases between them. There are 18 residues in the CDR3. Germline V gives CDR1 MNHEY, CDR2 SMNVEV (reference sequence). Here the CDR3 reads CASKEWGREGATNEKLFF. DNA for the CDR3: TGTGCCAGCAAAGAATGGGGCAGGGAGGGAGCAACTAATGAAAAACTGTTTTTT.

The chain has TRBV9 and TRBJ2-5; D gene unclear. The ends were cut back, 4 bases at V and 1 base at J, with 11 bases in the middle. Germline CDR1 and CDR2: SGDLS and YYNGEE. The CDR3 runs to 14 residues. CDR3: CASSPEDRQETQYF. The CDR3 coding sequence is TGTGCCAGCAGCCCCGAGGACCGCCAAGAGACCCAGTACTTC. The full variable domain, its missing parts supplied by reference TRBV9 and TRBJ2-5, is DSGVTQTPKHLITATGQRVTLRCSPRSGDLSVYWYQQSLDQGLQFLIQYYNGEERAKGNILERFSAQQFPDLHSELNLSSLELGDSALYFCASSPEDRQETQYFGPGTRLLVL.

The chain carries TRBV20-1 and TRBJ2-5; possibly TRBD2 for D (5 bases). Trimming removed 6 bases at V and 5 bases at J, with 13 bases between. Per germline, CDR1 DFQATT and CDR2 SNEGSKA (reference sequence). The CDR3 totals 12 residues. This CDR3 is CSARGSGETQYF. In DNA form, the CDR3 reads TGCAGTGCCCGAGGGTCCGGGGAGACCCAGTACTTC.